What follows are 7 T cell receptor beta chains derived from one specimen sequenced in a study of T cells after yellow fever vaccination. One entry per CDR3 protein, called by TCRdb with MiXCR from the 5' RACE reads. This sample carries roughly 250,000 distinct CDR3 sequences, 10% to 15% of them seen once, and the ten largest clones take approximately 0.49%. The material sequenced was CD4+ T cells sorted from PBMCs, taken 45 days after the yellow fever booster vaccination. These receptors all come from a man aged 25 to 45 who received the YFV17D yellow fever vaccine.

In its sample, this clonotype was seen many times. This chain uses TRBV5-1 with TRBJ2-3, with TRBD2 identical over 8 bases. This CDR3 has 16 residues. Germline-derived CDR1 and CDR2 are SGHRS and YFSETQ. V lost 3 bases to trimming and J lost 2 bases; unmatched junction nucleotides: 8. The CDR3 reads CASSSPAGVTTDTQYF. As DNA, the CDR3 is TGCGCCAGCAGCTCCCCAGCGGGAGTGACCACAGATACGCAGTATTTT.

J is TRBJ2-1 and V is TRBV5-6, with unresolved D. The CDR3 extends over 14 amino acids. The germline V and J ends were trimmed by 3 bases and 1 base, with 8 bases remaining between them. The germline V gene encodes CDR1 SGHDT and CDR2 YYEEEE. CDR3 region: CASSSVTSYNEQFF. CDR3 bases: TGTGCCAGCAGCTCGGTAACATCCTACAATGAGCAGTTCTTC.

This clonotype was detected only a few times. The chain has TRBV12-3 or TRBV12-4 and TRBJ2-7, with D possibly TRBD1 on 6 matching bases. The CDR3 consists of 12 residues. Trimming took off 8 bases at V and 0 bases at J, with 8 bases between the two ends. CDR3 sequence reads: CASGTTSYEQYF. DNA for the CDR3: TGTGCCAGCGGGACAACCTCCTACGAGCAGTACTTC.

At least ten counts were recorded for this clonotype. V usage is TRBV23-1 and J usage is TRBJ2-2, with a weak D call TRBD2 (6 bases). TRBV23-1 is treated as an ORF (open reading frame) with a function not yet certain. Trimming cost V 4 bases and J 2 bases, with 11 bases left between them. This CDR3 has 15 residues. The CDR3 reads CASSRGTFNTGELFF. CDR3 DNA: TGCGCCAGCAGTCGCGGGACTTTTAACACCGGGGAGCTGTTTTTT.

The chain combines TRBV20-1 with TRBJ2-3; 7 positions match TRBD1. Germline V gene data show CDR1 as DFQATT and CDR2 as SNEGSKA (reference sequence). This CDR3 spans 16 amino acids. Unmatched junction bases numbered 15, after V lost 7 bases and J lost 2 bases. CDR3 coding DNA: TGCAGTGTTCCCCGGAACAGGGGCCTTAACACAGATACGCAGTATTTT. Protein product: CSVPRNRGLNTDTQYF.

This clonotype was found a few times. J is TRBJ2-3 and V is TRBV20-1, with TRBD2 identical over 14 bases. From germline, CDR1 is DFQATT and CDR2 SNEGSKA (reference sequence). The CDR3 totals 13 residues. CDR3 in amino acids: CSSGTSGRDTQYF. Here the CDR3 DNA reads TGCAGCTCCGGGACTAGCGGGAGAGATACGCAGTATTTT.

This clonotype was recorded many times. J is TRBJ2-5 and V is TRBV7-2; possible D gene TRBD1, 6 bases. CDR1 is SGHTA, CDR2 FQGNSA, per germline. The CDR3 is made up of 13 amino acids. The germline V and J ends were trimmed by 2 bases and 5 bases, with 9 bases remaining between them. The CDR3 sequence is CASSLSRGETQYF. The CDR3 bases are TGTGCCAGCAGCTTATCCAGGGGCGAGACCCAGTACTTC.